This T cell receptor (beta chain) stems from a study of a mutant IDH1 vaccine in newly diagnosed glioma. Time point indicated: week 35, safety follow-up. In every dose of vaccine, 300 ug of mutant IDH1 20-mer peptide was given alongside topical imiquimod. The CDR3 runs 14 residues. CDR1 and CDR2 from the germline V gene are SGHDT and YYEEEE. The V and J ends lost 6 bases and 5 bases respectively, with 18 bases between them. Sequencing used immunoSEQ multiplex PCR; TCRdb keeps in-frame clones, though not all of them. The sample has about 60,000 clones, 80% to 85% seen once. Notes on this clone: Its antigen is not known.

This specimen was PBMCs, taken from a glioma patient whose treatment included an IDH1 peptide vaccine. The chain is built from TRBV5-6 and TRBJ2-7; a possible D gene is TRBD2 (6 bases). The clonotype comes from a man aged 30 to 39 with glioma. The CDR3 spells CASTRRRVHHEQYF. The DNA for the CDR3 is TGTGCCAGCACCCGGAGGAGGGTTCACCACGAGCAGTACTTC.